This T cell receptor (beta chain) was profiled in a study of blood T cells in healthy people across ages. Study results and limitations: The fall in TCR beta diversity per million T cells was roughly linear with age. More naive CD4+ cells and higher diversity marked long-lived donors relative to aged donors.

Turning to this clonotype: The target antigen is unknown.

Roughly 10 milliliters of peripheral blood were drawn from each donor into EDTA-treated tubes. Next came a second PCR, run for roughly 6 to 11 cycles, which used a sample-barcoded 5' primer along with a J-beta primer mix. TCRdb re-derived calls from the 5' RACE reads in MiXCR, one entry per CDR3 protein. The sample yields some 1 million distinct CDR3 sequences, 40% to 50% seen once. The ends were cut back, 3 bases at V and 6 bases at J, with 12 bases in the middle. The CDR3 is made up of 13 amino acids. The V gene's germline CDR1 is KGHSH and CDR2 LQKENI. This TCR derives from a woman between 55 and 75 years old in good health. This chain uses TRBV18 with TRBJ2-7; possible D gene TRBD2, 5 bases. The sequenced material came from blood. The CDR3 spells CASSPLSGVEQYF. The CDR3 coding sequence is TGTGCCAGCTCACCCCTTTCCGGGGTCGAGCAGTACTTC.